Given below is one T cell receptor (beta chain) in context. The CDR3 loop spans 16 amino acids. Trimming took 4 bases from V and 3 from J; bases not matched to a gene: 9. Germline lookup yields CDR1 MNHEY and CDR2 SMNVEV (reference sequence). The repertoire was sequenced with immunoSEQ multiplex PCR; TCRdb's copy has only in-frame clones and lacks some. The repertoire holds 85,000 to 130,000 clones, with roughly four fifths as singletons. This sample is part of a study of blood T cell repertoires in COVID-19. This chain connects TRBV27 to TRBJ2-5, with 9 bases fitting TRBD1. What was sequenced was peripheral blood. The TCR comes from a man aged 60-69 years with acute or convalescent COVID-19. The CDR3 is CASSSALGQGKETQYF. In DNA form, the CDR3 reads TGTGCCAGCAGTTCCGCCCTCGGACAGGGGAAAGAGACCCAGTACTTC.